This T cell receptor (beta chain) was profiled in a study of shared clonotypes between healthy human individuals. Study results and caveats: Larger estimated richness was generally recorded for naive subsets relative to memory subsets. Limited genetic and exposure-history diversity came from having few donors.

The CDR3 loop spans 15 amino acids. J lost 6 bases, V lost 1 base, and 5 bases had no gene match. Germline V lookup: CDR1 LNHDA, CDR2 SQIVND (reference sequence). As regards this clone: Its antigen is undetermined.

Sequencing used immunoSEQ multiplex PCR; TCRdb keeps in-frame clones, though not all of them. This sample has fewer than 1.4 million clones, with 78% found just once. The chain links TRBV19 to TRBJ2-3; 9 nucleotides align to TRBD2. The sample comprised memory CD4+ T cells from PBMCs. Sample subset: CD45RA-negative fraction. This sequence was found in a man younger than 30 in good health. Some clones in this sample may be carry-over from other donors' samples. Here the CDR3 reads CASSIVAGGPDTQYF. The DNA of the CDR3 is TGTGCCAGTAGTATAGTGGCGGGAGGGCCCGATACGCAGTATTTT.